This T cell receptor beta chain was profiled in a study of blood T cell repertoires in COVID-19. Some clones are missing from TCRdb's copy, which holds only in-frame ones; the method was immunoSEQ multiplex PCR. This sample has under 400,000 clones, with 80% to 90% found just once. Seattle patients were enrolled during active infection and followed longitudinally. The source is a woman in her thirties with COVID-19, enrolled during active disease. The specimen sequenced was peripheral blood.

CDR3 protein: CASDSPGEGTQYF. CDR3 bases: TGTGCCAGCGACAGCCCGGGGGAGGGTACGCAGTATTTT. J is TRBJ2-3 and V is TRBV2, with 7 bases fitting TRBD2. This CDR3 is 13 amino acids long. V gave up 8 bases and J gave up 8 bases; unmatched junction bases: 10. Germline CDR1 is SNHLY and CDR2 is FYNNEI.